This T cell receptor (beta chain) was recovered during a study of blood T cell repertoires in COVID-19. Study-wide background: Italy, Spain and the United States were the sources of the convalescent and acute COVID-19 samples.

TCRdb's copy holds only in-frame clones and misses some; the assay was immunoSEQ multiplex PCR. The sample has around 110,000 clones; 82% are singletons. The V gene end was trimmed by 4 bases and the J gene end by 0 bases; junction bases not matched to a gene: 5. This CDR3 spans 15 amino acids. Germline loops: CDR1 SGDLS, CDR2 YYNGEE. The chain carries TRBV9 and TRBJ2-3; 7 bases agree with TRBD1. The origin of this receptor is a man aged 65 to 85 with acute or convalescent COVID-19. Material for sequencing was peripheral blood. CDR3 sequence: CASSPPGQSTDTQYF. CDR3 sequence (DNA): TGTGCCAGCAGCCCGCCGGGACAGAGCACAGATACGCAGTATTTT.